This T cell receptor beta chain was identified in a study of CD8 T cells in ankylosing spondylitis. Remarks on this clonotype: Antigen: not known.

Each CDR3 protein gets one entry after TCRdb re-called the 5' RACE reads with MiXCR. The sample has more than 600,000 distinct CDR3 sequences, under 20% seen once. Findings of the study overall: Made up of under ten highly homologous variants, a TCR beta motif appeared characteristic of ankylosing spondylitis blood.

The source material was blood, either unsorted or a sorted T cell fraction (not recorded which). The clonotype was recovered from a male donor with ankylosing spondylitis.

In nucleotides, the CDR3 is TGTGCCAGCAGCCCAGACCTCACAGGGAGAAACACTGAAGCTTTCTTT. Its protein is CASSPDLTGRNTEAFF. The chain employs TRBV6-1 and TRBJ1-1; D perhaps matches TRBD1 (6 bases). The ends were cut back, 6 bases at V and 2 bases at J, with 19 bases in the middle. In germline, CDR1 is MNHNS, CDR2 SASEGT. The CDR3 is 16 amino acids.